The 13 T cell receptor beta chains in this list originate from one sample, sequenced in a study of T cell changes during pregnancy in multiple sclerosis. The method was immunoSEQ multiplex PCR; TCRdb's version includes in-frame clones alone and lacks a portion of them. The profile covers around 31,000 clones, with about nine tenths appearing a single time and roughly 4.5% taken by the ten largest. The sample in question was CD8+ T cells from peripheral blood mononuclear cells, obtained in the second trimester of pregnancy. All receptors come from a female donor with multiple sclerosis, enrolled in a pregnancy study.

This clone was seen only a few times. CDR3 in DNA: TGTGCCAGCAGCTTAGCGACAGCGAATCCTTTAATTGGCTACACCTTC. This gives the protein CASSLATANPLIGYTF. J is TRBJ1-2 and V is TRBV7-8; D is possibly TRBD1 (5 bases). Germline CDR1 and CDR2: SGHVS and FQNEAQ. The CDR3 spans 16 residues. Deletions cut 0 bases from V and 7 bases from J, with 18 bases between.

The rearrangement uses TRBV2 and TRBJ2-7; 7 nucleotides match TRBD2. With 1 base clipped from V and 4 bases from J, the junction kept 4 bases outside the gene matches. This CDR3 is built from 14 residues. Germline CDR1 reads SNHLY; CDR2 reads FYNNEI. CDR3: CASSEVAGDYEQYF. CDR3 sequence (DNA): TGTGCCAGCAGTGAAGTGGCGGGGGATTACGAGCAGTACTTC.

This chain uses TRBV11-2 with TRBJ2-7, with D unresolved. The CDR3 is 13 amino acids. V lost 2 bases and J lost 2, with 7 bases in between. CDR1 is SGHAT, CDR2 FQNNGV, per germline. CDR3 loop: CASSLNPTYEQYF. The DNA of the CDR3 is TGTGCCAGCAGCTTAAACCCTACCTACGAGCAGTACTTC.

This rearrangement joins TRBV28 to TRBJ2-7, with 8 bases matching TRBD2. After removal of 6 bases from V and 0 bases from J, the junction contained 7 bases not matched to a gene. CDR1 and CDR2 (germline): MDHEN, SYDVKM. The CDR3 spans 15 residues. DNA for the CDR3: TGTGCCAGCAGGTTCAGCGGGGGAAGCTCCTACGAGCAGTACTTC. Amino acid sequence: CASRFSGGSSYEQYF.

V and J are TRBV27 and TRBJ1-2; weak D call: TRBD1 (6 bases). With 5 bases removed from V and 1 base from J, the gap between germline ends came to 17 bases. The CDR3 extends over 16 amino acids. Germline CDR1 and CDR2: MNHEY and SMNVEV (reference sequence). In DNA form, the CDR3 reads TGTGCCAGCAGTCCATACCATCACAGGGTTAACTATGGCTACACCTTC. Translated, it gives CASSPYHHRVNYGYTF.

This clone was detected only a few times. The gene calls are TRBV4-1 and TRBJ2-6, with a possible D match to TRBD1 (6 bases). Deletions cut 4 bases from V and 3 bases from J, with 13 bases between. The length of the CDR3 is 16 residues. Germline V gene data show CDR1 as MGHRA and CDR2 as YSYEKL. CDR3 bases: TGCGCCAGCAGCCGAGAACAGGGAAGTGGGGCCAACGTCCTGACTTTC. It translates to CASSREQGSGANVLTF.

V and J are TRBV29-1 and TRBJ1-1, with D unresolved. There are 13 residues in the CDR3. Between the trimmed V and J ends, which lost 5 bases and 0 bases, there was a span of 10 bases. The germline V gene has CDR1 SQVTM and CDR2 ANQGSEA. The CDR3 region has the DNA TGCAGCGTTTGTAGTTTTATGAACACTGAAGCTTTCTTT. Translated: CSVCSFMNTEAFF. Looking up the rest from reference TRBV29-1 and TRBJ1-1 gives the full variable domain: SAVISQKPSRDICQRGTSLTIQCQVDSQVTMMFWYRQQPGQSLTLIATANQGSEATYESGFVIDKFPISRPNLTFSTLTVSNMSPEDSSIYLCSVCSFMNTEAFFGQGTRLTVV.

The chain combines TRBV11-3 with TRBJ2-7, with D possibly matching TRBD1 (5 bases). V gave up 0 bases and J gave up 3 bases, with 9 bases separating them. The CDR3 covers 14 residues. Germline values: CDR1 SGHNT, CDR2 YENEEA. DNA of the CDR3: TGTGCCAGCAGCTTAGATACAGGCGGCTACGAGCAGTACTTC. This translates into CASSLDTGGYEQYF. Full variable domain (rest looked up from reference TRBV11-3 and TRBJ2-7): EAGVVQSPRYKIIEKKQPVAFWCNPISGHNTLYWYLQNLGQGPELLIRYENEEAVDDSQLPKDRFSAERLKGVDSTLKIQPAELGDSAVYLCASSLDTGGYEQYFGPGTRLTVT.

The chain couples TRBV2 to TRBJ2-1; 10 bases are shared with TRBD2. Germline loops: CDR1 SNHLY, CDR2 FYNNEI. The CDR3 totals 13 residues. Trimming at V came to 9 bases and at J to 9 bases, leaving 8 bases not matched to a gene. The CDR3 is CARRRIAGGEQFF. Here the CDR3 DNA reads TGTGCCAGAAGGAGGATAGCGGGAGGTGAGCAGTTCTTC.

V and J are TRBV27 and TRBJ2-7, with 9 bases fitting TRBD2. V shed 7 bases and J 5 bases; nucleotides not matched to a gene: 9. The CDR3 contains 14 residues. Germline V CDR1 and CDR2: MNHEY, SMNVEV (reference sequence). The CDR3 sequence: CASTLSGRFDEQYF. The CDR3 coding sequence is TGTGCCAGCACCCTGAGCGGGAGGTTCGACGAGCAGTACTTC.

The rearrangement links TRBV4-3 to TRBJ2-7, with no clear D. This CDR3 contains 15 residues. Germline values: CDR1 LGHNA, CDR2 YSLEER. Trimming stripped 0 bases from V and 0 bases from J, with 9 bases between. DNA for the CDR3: TGCGCCAGCAGCCAAGATCGTGGCAGCTCCTACGAGCAGTACTTC. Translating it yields CASSQDRGSSYEQYF.

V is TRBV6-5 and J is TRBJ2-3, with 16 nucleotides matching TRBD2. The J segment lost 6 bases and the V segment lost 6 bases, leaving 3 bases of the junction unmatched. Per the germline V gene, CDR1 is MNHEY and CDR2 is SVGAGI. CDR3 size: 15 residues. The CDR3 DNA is TGTGCCAGCAGCGGGACTAGCGGGGGGGTCGATACGCAGTATTTT. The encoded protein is CASSGTSGGVDTQYF.

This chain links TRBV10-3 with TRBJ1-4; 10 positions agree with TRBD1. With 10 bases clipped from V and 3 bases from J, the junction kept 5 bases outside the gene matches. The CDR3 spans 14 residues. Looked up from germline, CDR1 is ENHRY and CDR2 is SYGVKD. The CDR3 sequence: CASGTGAANEKLFF. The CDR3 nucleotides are TGTGCCAGCGGGACAGGGGCAGCTAATGAAAAACTGTTTTTT.